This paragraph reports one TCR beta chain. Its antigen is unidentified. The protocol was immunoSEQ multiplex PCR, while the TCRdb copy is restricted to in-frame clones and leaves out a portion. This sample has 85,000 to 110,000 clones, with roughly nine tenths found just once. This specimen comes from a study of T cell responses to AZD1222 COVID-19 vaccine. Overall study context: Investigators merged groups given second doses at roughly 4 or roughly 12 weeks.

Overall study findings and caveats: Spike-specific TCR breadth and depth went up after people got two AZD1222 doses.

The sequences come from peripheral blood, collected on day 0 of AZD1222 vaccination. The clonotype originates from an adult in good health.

CDR3 sequence reads: CASSQGSGAGLAFPEQYF. The CDR3 DNA follows: TGCGCCAGCAGCCAAGGTTCAGGAGCGGGACTAGCATTCCCCGAGCAGTACTTC. The J gene is TRBJ2-7, the V gene TRBV4-1; 9 nucleotides align to TRBD2. This CDR3 comprises 18 residues. V shed 1 base and J 6 bases; nucleotides not matched to a gene: 16. Germline V gene lookup returns CDR1 MGHRA and CDR2 YSYEKL.